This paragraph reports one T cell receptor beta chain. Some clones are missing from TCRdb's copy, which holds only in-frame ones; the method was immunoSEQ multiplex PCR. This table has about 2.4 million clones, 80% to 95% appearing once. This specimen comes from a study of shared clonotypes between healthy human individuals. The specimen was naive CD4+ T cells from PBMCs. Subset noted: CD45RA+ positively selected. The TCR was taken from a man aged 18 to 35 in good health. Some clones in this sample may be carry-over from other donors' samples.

Written as DNA, the CDR3 is TGTGCCAGCAGTGGGACTAGCGGGAGCACCCGGGCCCCTAACTACGAGCAGTACTTC. Encoded protein: CASSGTSGSTRAPNYEQYF. V usage is TRBV27 and J usage is TRBJ2-5, with 14 bases identical to TRBD2. The J call is in doubt because the DNA end fits TRBJ2-7 better. Germline-derived CDR1 and CDR2 are MNHEY and SMNVEV (reference sequence). This CDR3 spans 19 amino acids.